Listed here are 10 T cell receptor beta chains from one sample, sequenced in a study of cytomegalovirus exposure and HLA in healthy donors. PCR used 60 Vbeta primers and 13 Jbeta primers. Sequencing was performed with immunoSEQ multiplex PCR; in TCRdb, only in-frame clones are kept and a portion is missing. Across about 200,000 clones, the top ten clones capture roughly 0.74% of the sample. The sequencing input was PBMCs. The receptors were gathered from a boy between 10 and 17 years old in good health and CMV-seronegative.

CDR3 sequence: CASSLTVPGAGGGDTQYF. The DNA of the CDR3 is TGTGCCAGCAGCTTGACCGTCCCCGGAGCGGGGGGTGGCGATACGCAGTATTTT. The chain carries TRBV7-8 and TRBJ2-3, with 9 bases matching TRBD2. The CDR3 runs to 18 residues. J gave up 6 bases and V 3 bases, and 16 bases lay outside the gene matches. Germline assignment: CDR1 SGHVS and CDR2 FQNEAQ.

The chain employs TRBV6-5 and TRBJ2-5, with TRBD2 identical over 8 bases. The V gene end was trimmed by 4 bases and the J gene end by 8 bases; junction bases not matched to a gene: 12. The CDR3 loop spans 15 amino acids. From germline, CDR1 is MNHEY and CDR2 SVGAGI. The CDR3 reads CASSSGGTGGQTQYF. In DNA form, the CDR3 reads TGTGCCAGCAGTTCCGGAGGGACGGGGGGGCAAACCCAGTACTTC.

This rearrangement joins TRBV19 to TRBJ2-7, with D possibly matching TRBD2 (5 bases). The CDR3 is 15 amino acids. The germline V gene has CDR1 LNHDA and CDR2 SQIVND (reference sequence). The germline V and J ends were trimmed by 4 bases and 2 bases, with 15 bases remaining between them. Written as DNA, the CDR3 is TGTGCCAGTAGTACAGGAGGCGGCGCAGCCTACGAGCAGTACTTC. As protein: CASSTGGGAAYEQYF.

This chain connects TRBV5-1 to TRBJ2-5; TRBD2 matches at 12 bases. The CDR3 length is 17 residues. The trim removed 2 bases at V and 5 bases at J, leaving 10 bases unmatched. Germline values: CDR1 SGHRS, CDR2 YFSETQ. The chain's CDR3 is CASSFRPSGGATETQYF. Here the CDR3 DNA reads TGCGCCAGCAGCTTCCGACCTAGCGGGGGGGCCACGGAGACCCAGTACTTC.

This rearrangement joins TRBV10-3 to TRBJ1-3; TRBD1 aligns across 7 bases. The germline CDR1 and CDR2 sequences are ENHRY and SYGVKD. This CDR3 region has 16 residues. V gave up 0 bases and J gave up 4 bases; unmatched junction bases: 6. The CDR3 is CAISESNGQVGNTIYF. CDR3 nucleotide sequence: TGTGCCATCAGTGAGTCAAATGGACAGGTGGGAAACACCATATATTTT.

This chain uses TRBV7-2 with TRBJ1-4, with 10 bases that match TRBD1. The CDR3 runs to 19 residues. Per the germline V gene, CDR1 is SGHTA and CDR2 is FQGNSA. The V gene end was trimmed by 0 bases and the J gene end by 4 bases; junction bases not matched to a gene: 11. CDR3 in amino acids: CASSLALIDRGPFNEKLFF. In nucleotides, the CDR3 is TGTGCCAGCAGCTTAGCACTAATTGACAGGGGGCCCTTTAATGAAAAACTGTTTTTT.

V is TRBV9 and J is TRBJ2-5; TRBD2 is a possible D gene (5 bases). CDR3 length: 16 residues. Per the germline V gene, CDR1 is SGDLS and CDR2 is YYNGEE. V was shortened by 0 bases and J by 2 bases, with 14 bases between the two germline ends. The CDR3 region is CASSVASGSAQETQYF. For the CDR3, the DNA is TGTGCCAGCAGCGTAGCCTCGGGGAGCGCACAAGAGACCCAGTACTTC.

V usage is TRBV2 and J usage is TRBJ1-4; D is ambiguous. Looked up from germline, CDR1 is SNHLY and CDR2 is FYNNEI. The CDR3 runs to 14 residues. V lost 4 bases and J lost 7, with 13 bases in between. In DNA form, the CDR3 reads TGTGCCAGCAGTGTATTGAAGGGAGTTGAAAAACTGTTTTTT. Protein sequence: CASSVLKGVEKLFF. The whole variable domain, remainder taken from reference TRBV2 and TRBJ1-4, is EPEVTQTPSHQVTQMGQEVILRCVPISNHLYFYWYRQILGQKVEFLVSFYNNEISEKSEIFDDQFSVERPDGSNFTLKIRSTKLEDSAMYFCASSVLKGVEKLFFGSGTQLSVL.

This chain links TRBV18 with TRBJ2-7; 8 positions agree with TRBD2. Trimming cost V 6 bases and J 4 bases; bases outside gene matches: 14. This CDR3 spans 16 amino acids. CDR1 and CDR2 from the germline V gene are KGHSH and LQKENI. CDR3 sequence reads: CASSPDTGTSIYEQYF. The CDR3 DNA is TGTGCCAGCTCTCCCGATACCGGGACTAGTATTTACGAGCAGTACTTC.

This rearrangement joins TRBV7-2 to TRBJ2-5; TRBD2 aligns across 9 bases. The CDR3 length is 16 residues. The germline V gene has CDR1 SGHTA and CDR2 FQGNSA. After removal of 5 bases from V and 1 base from J, the junction contained 8 bases not matched to a gene. CDR3 region: CASSGIIAGAQETQYF. Here the CDR3 DNA reads TGTGCCAGCAGCGGGATTATAGCGGGGGCCCAAGAGACCCAGTACTTC.